Presented here are 8 T cell receptor beta chains from one specimen sequenced in a study of cytomegalovirus exposure and HLA in healthy donors. PCR involved 60 Vbeta and 13 Jbeta primers. Repertoires were generated with immunoSEQ multiplex PCR, while TCRdb's copy carries only in-frame clones and drops some. The data contain around 130,000 clones, just over 70% of them singletons. The sample was PBMCs. These receptors all stem from a woman in her twenties or thirties in good health and CMV-seronegative.

The rearrangement links TRBV11-2 to TRBJ2-5; TRBD2 is a possible D gene (6 bases). Germline V gives CDR1 SGHAT, CDR2 FQNNGV. CDR3 length: 15 residues. The V and J ends lost 6 bases and 1 base respectively, with 15 bases between them. In nucleotides, the CDR3 is TGTGCCAGCAGACGCCCGGGAGCGCTCCAAGAGACCCAGTACTTC. Protein product: CASRRPGALQETQYF.

The chain couples TRBV19 to TRBJ1-1; TRBD1 might be the D (6 bases). Trimming left V 5 bases short and J 4 bases short, with 20 bases between. The CDR3 totals 16 residues. The germline gives CDR1 LNHDA, CDR2 SQIVND (reference sequence). CDR3 bases: TGTGCCAGTAGTCTAACGGGGGGCGCCCCCGGCACTGAAGCTTTCTTT. Translated, it gives CASSLTGGAPGTEAFF. Supplemented by reference TRBV19 and TRBJ1-1, the full variable domain reads DGGITQSPKYLFRKEGQNVTLSCEQNLNHDAMYWYRQDPGQGLRLIYYSQIVNDFQKGDIAEGYSVSREKKESFPLTVTSAQKNPTAFYLCASSLTGGAPGTEAFFGQGTRLTVV.

The sample holds a few counts of this clone. The J gene is TRBJ2-3, the V gene TRBV4-2, with 7 bases that match TRBD2. This CDR3 comprises 17 residues. After removal of 0 bases from V and 7 bases from J, the junction contained 13 bases not matched to a gene. The germline V gene encodes CDR1 LGHNA and CDR2 YNFKEQ. The CDR3 reads CASSQDAGTNKIYTQYF. The CDR3, as DNA: TGTGCCAGCAGCCAAGACGCCGGGACTAATAAAATATATACGCAGTATTTT.

V and J are TRBV2 and TRBJ2-7, with 14 bases aligning to TRBD2. Per the germline V gene, CDR1 is SNHLY and CDR2 is FYNNEI. This CDR3 has 13 residues. The V gene end was trimmed by 11 bases and the J gene end by 7 bases; junction bases not matched to a gene: 7. In nucleotides, the CDR3 is TGTGCCGGATCGGGACTAGCGGGAGATGAGCAGTACTTC. Protein sequence: CAGSGLAGDEQYF. Based on the CDR3 plus reference TRBV2 and TRBJ2-7, the full variable domain is EPEVTQTPSHQVTQMGQEVILRCVPISNHLYFYWYRQILGQKVEFLVSFYNNEISEKSEIFDDQFSVERPDGSNFTLKIRSTKLEDSAMYFCAGSGLAGDEQYFGPGTRLTVT.

This clone has more than one count but fewer than ten. The rearrangement uses TRBV6-6 and TRBJ2-3; TRBD2 agrees at 12 bases. J gave up 0 bases and V 4 bases, and 2 bases lay outside the gene matches. The CDR3 is 16 residues long. Germline V gene sequence: CDR1 MNHNY, CDR2 SVGAGI (reference sequence). The CDR3 loop is CASSLTSGGSTDTQYF. CDR3 DNA: TGTGCCAGCAGTTTGACTAGCGGGGGTAGCACAGATACGCAGTATTTT.

V gene TRBV28 combines with J gene TRBJ2-7, with D possibly matching TRBD1 (5 bases). V was trimmed by 7 bases and J by 6 bases, leaving 16 bases between them. The V gene's germline CDR1 is MDHEN and CDR2 SYDVKM. The CDR3 length is 13 residues. The CDR3 spells CASNIAGRGEQYF. The CDR3 DNA follows: TGTGCCAGCAATATAGCAGGGCGTGGCGAGCAGTACTTC.

The J gene is TRBJ2-7, the V gene TRBV5-4; 10 nucleotides line up with TRBD1. Germline CDR1 reads SGHNT; CDR2 reads YYREEE (reference sequence). The J segment lost 4 bases and the V segment lost 7 bases, leaving 8 bases of the junction unmatched. The CDR3 length is 14 residues. CDR3 sequence: CASGKPGQGYEQYV. The CDR3 region has the DNA TGTGCCAGCGGTAAACCGGGACAGGGGTACGAGCAGTACGTC.

CDR3 sequence (DNA): TGTGCCAGCAGCTTTAGCGGGTGGGCATACAATGAGCAGTTCTTC. It yields the protein CASSFSGWAYNEQFF. The chain couples TRBV25-1 to TRBJ2-1; TRBD2 matches 7 bases. V trimming: 6 bases; J trimming: 4 bases; junction bases outside the gene matches: 9. CDR1 and CDR2 from the germline V gene are MGHDK and SYGVNS. CDR3 length equals 15 residues.